Described below is a single TCR beta chain sequence and its context. The target of this receptor is not known. Per-base qualities were not stored, and no clone one base away is much larger. Genomic DNA was isolated from the sorted cells so that the TCRbeta CDR3 region could be sequenced. The immunoSEQ Assay was used for sequencing of TCRbeta CDR3 regions. This immuneACCESS table, as held by TCRdb, lists in-frame sequences with V and J called but not all clones. Of the missing ones, under half trace to an unresolved V gene in checked studies; the others have no known cause. The sample includes 65,000 to 95,000 clones, with around nine tenths observed a single time. More than 4.5% of the sample lies in the top ten. This entry comes from a study of OX40 agonist ivuxolimab in advanced cancers. General notes on the study: Ivuxolimab, which targeted the costimulatory receptor OX40 (CD134), was an agonistic, fully human IgG2 monoclonal antibody. Partial responses were achieved by three dose-escalation patients, of whom one had hepatocellular carcinoma and two had cutaneous melanoma. Intravenous ivuxolimab was administered to patients every 2 weeks at six dose levels: 0.01, 0.1, 0.3, 1.5, 3 and 10 mg/kg. Prior anti-PD-1, anti-PD-L1 or anti-CTLA-4 therapy was permitted, and approximately 42% of dose-escalation patients had received checkpoint inhibitors. The purpose of peripheral TCRbeta sequencing was to test whether ivuxolimab changed TCR sequence diversity and led to clonal T-cell expansion. Of the approximately 50 patients in dose escalation, about 20 had hepatocellular carcinoma, some 15 had melanoma, 9 had renal cell carcinoma and 9 had head and neck cancer. The paper reports the monotherapy dose-escalation portion (N = 52 patients) of the phase I ivuxolimab trial. A male proportion of nearly 85% and a mean age of around 60 years, ranging from roughly 23 to 85, were recorded for the dose-escalation cohort. Study-wide findings and limitations: At doses of 0.1 to 3.0 mg/kg, clonal expansion of both CD4+ and CD8+ blood T cells was observed from baseline to week 6. The antigen specificity of the peripheral T cells that underwent clonal expansion was not determined. Low levels of normalized T-cell clonal expansion were also shown by some nonresponding patients. In the 0.1-3.0 mg/kg groups, partial responders had among the lowest normalized peripheral clonal expansion, particularly in CD8+ T cells. After ivuxolimab, CD8+ T cells had more expanded clones than CD4+ T cells on average.

Inclusive of the bounding cysteine and phenylalanine, the CDR3 is 15 residues long. CDR3 DNA is the only sequence kept; it has 45 bases, read in frame from the first base. Via the germline V gene, CDR1 is SGHRS and CDR2 YFSETQ. Clipping removes 1 base from V and 4 bases from J, with 4 as the unmatched junction base count. Patients with autoimmune disease history or receiving systemic immunosuppression were excluded from the trial. Peripheral blood for TCR sequencing was collected from all dose cohorts at baseline, on cycle 4 day 1, and on cycle 7 day 1. The samples were drawn from a first-in-human, open-label, multicenter phase I dose-escalation trial of ivuxolimab. Adults with locally advanced or metastatic head and neck squamous cell, hepatocellular, melanoma or renal cell carcinoma were enrolled in the trial. Before TCR sequencing, CD4+ T cells and CD8+ T cells from peripheral blood were sorted into separate populations.

The V gene is TRBV5-1 and the J gene is TRBJ2-2, with 7 middle bases fitting TRBD1. The clonotype was recovered from an adult with an advanced solid tumor such as melanoma, head and neck, liver or kidney cancer. Specimen: CD4+ or CD8+ T cells sorted from blood, collected in a trial of the OX40 agonist ivuxolimab. The CDR3 corresponds to CASSLTGEPTGELFF. The DNA sequence reads TGCGCCAGCAGCTTGACAGGGGAACCCACCGGGGAGCTGTTTTTT.